This T cell receptor beta chain was sequenced for a study of response to subunit inactivated influenza vaccine. A few counts support this clonotype. Its cognate antigen is unknown. In germline, CDR1 is SGHVS, CDR2 FQNEAQ. The CDR3 runs 15 residues. Trimming cost V 1 base and J 3 bases; bases outside gene matches: 2. Study observations and caveats: Seasonal influenza vaccination, on each occasion, was suggested by the authors to recruit few new T cells.

From the RT-PCR reads, TCRdb called clonotypes with MiXCR, one entry per CDR3 protein. Among hundreds of thousands of distinct CDR3 sequences, around 14% were seen once, and the ten largest hold around 6.5%. Here the sequenced sample was PBMCs from blood, taken 14 days before vaccination. The sequence came from a man between 50 and 59 years old who received an inactivated influenza vaccine. The chain joins TRBV7-8 to TRBJ2-7; 11 bases match TRBD1. In DNA form, the CDR3 reads TGTGCCAGCAGCTTAGGGACAGGGGGCCACTACGAGCAGTACTTC. Translated, it gives CASSLGTGGHYEQYF.